Here is one TCR beta chain with its context. Other DNA variants within this sample encode the same CDR3. The sample belongs to a study of shared clonotypes between healthy human individuals. Data came from immunoSEQ multiplex PCR; TCRdb stores just in-frame clones and leaves some out. The table records some 2 million clones, roughly 95% of them present only once. The CDR3 covers 13 residues. Germline loops: CDR1 SGHRS, CDR2 YFSETQ. With 0 bases removed from V and 5 bases from J, the gap between germline ends came to 8 bases. HIV-negative, healthy adults without recent acute infections or vaccinations were the donors. The donors were all Caucasian adults (living in Nashville, Tennessee).

The chain couples TRBV5-1 to TRBJ1-2, with D hard to call. Sample: naive CD4+ T cells sorted from blood. Subset noted: CD45RA+ positively selected. The sequence derives from a man between 18 and 29 years old in good health. The CDR3 coding sequence is TGCGCCAGCAGCTTGGGGACGGCATATGGCTACACCTTC. Protein: CASSLGTAYGYTF.